A selection of T cell receptor beta chains follows, all from one sample in a study of identical twins. TCRdb redid the calling of the 5' RACE reads with MiXCR, one entry per CDR3 protein. This sample has 400,000 to 550,000 distinct CDR3 sequences, with 20% to 30% found just once. Another study also made use of these data, one on T cells expressing NK-cell markers.

Sequencing input: CD4+ T cells sorted from blood. These TCRs come from a woman in her late teens or twenties in good health. CDR3s include the opening cysteine and the closing phenylalanine or tryptophan. The D gene is left open where the match is weak. Part of the rows lack a size; the others show once, few, many or a class for expanded clones.

D	size	V	J	DNA	CDR3
-	few	TRBV3-1	TRBJ2-5	TGTGCCAGCAGCCTAAGACTAGGAAGGGAGACCCAGTACTTC	CASSLRLGRETQYF
TRBD1	-	TRBV6-1	TRBJ1-5	TGTGCCAGCAGACGGACAGGTCGTCAGCCCCAGCATTTT	CASRRTGRQPQHF
-	few	TRBV21-1	TRBJ2-2	TGTGCCAGCACCCCGGGAGGGCCTGGCACCGGGGAGCTGTTTTTT	CASTPGGPGTGELFF
-	-	TRBV5-5	TRBJ2-2	TGTGCCAGCAGAACCGGGACACAAAACGGGGAGCTGTTTTTT	CASRTGTQNGELFF
-	-	TRBV10-3	TRBJ1-1	TGTGCCATCAGTGGAAGGGGGACTGAAGCTTTCTTT	CAISGRGTEAFF
TRBD2	-	TRBV3-1	TRBJ2-3	TGTGCCAGCAGCCCAAGACTAGCGGGGTCTTCTAGCACAGATACGCAGTATTTT	CASSPRLAGSSSTDTQYF
TRBD2	few	TRBV20-1	TRBJ2-1	TGCAGTGCTATTGGACTAGCAGACAATGAGCAGTTCTTC	CSAIGLADNEQFF
-	-	TRBV11-2	TRBJ2-1	TGTGCCAGCAGCCACTTGTCAACCTCCTACAATGAGCAGTTCTTC	CASSHLSTSYNEQFF
TRBD1	-	TRBV15	TRBJ1-1	TGTGCCACCAGCAGAGCAGGGGGCGAGATGAACACTGAAGCTTTCTTT	CATSRAGGEMNTEAFF
-	-	TRBV30	TRBJ2-7	TGTGCCTGGAGTGGCACCTACGAGCAGTACTTC	CAWSGTYEQYF
-	-	TRBV11-2	TRBJ2-5	TGTGCCAGCAGCCAGGACCGATTAGAGACCCAGTACTTC	CASSQDRLETQYF
TRBD2	-	TRBV20-1	TRBJ2-5	TGCAGTGCTGATACTAGCGGGCAACCAGGGGGGTACGAAGAGACCCAGTACTTC	CSADTSGQPGGYEETQYF
-	-	TRBV12-3/TRBV12-4	TRBJ2-2	TGTGCCAGCAGTTTAGGGAACCGACACACCGGGGAGCTGTTTTTT	CASSLGNRHTGELFF
-	-	TRBV19	TRBJ2-3	TGTGCCAGTATTCCTTCAGGGTCCACAGATACGCAGTATTTT	CASIPSGSTDTQYF
-	-	TRBV12-3/TRBV12-4	TRBJ1-2	TGTGCCAGCAGCCTCCCGACCAACTATGGCTACACCTTC	CASSLPTNYGYTF
-	-	TRBV5-1	TRBJ2-5	TGCGCCAGCAGCTTTGTGGGGATAGGAGAGACCCAGTACTTC	CASSFVGIGETQYF
-	-	TRBV12-3/TRBV12-4	TRBJ1-5	TGTGCCAGCAGTTTAAAGGGGGACCAGCCCCAGCATTTT	CASSLKGDQPQHF
-	many	TRBV7-2	TRBJ2-1	TGTGCCAGCAGCTTTACCGGACAGAGCTACAATGAGCAGTTCTTC	CASSFTGQSYNEQFF
-	-	TRBV4-1	TRBJ2-7	TGCGCCAGCAGCCAAGATGGATTCGTGGGGACGGAATACGAGCAGTACTTC	CASSQDGFVGTEYEQYF
TRBD1	-	TRBV25-1	TRBJ2-3	TGTGCCAGCAGTGAGATCCGGGACAGGGGCTCAGATACGCAGTATTTT	CASSEIRDRGSDTQYF
-	-	TRBV2	TRBJ1-6	TGTGCCAGCAGTGAGGTTCGAGGGGCCTCACCCCTCCACTTT	CASSEVRGASPLHF
-	-	TRBV4-2	TRBJ1-5	TGTGCCAGCAGCGAACGGACCAATCAGCCCCAGCATTTT	CASSERTNQPQHF
-	few	TRBV5-1	TRBJ2-3	TGCGCCAGCAGCCCGGGACGGCTCTTGGGAGATACGCAGTATTTT	CASSPGRLLGDTQYF
-	-	TRBV2	TRBJ2-3	TGTGCCAGCAGTTCAGGGATCTCGGATACGCAGTATTTT	CASSSGISDTQYF
TRBD2	many	TRBV20-1	TRBJ2-1	TGCAGTGCTAGTCGCTGGGGCGGGAGGACCAACAATGAGCAGTTCTTC	CSASRWGGRTNNEQFF
TRBD2	-	TRBV10-3	TRBJ2-1	TGTGCCAGCCGTATAGCGGGTGCCTCCTACAATGAGCAGTTCTTC	CASRIAGASYNEQFF
-	-	TRBV12-3/TRBV12-4	TRBJ2-1	TGTGCCAGCAGACAGGAAGGGGTCTACAATGAGCAGTTCTTC	CASRQEGVYNEQFF
-	-	TRBV12-3/TRBV12-4	TRBJ2-2	TGTGCCAGCAGCATAAGGACAGAGGCCGGGGAGCTGTTTTTT	CASSIRTEAGELFF
-	few	TRBV20-1	TRBJ2-3	TGCAGTGCTAGGGGCGGGAACACAGATACGCAGTATTTT	CSARGGNTDTQYF
-	few	TRBV2	TRBJ2-6	TGTGCCAGCAGGGCGGAAATCTCTGGGGCCAACGTCCTGACTTTC	CASRAEISGANVLTF
-	few	TRBV9	TRBJ1-6	TGTGCCAGCAGCGTAGGCGAGCATGGTTCACCCCTCCACTTT	CASSVGEHGSPLHF
TRBD1	-	TRBV19	TRBJ1-1	TGTGCCAGTAGTATCCCCGGGACAGGGAAAACTGAAGCTTTCTTT	CASSIPGTGKTEAFF
-	few	TRBV6-1	TRBJ1-2	TGTGCCAGCAGTCCCACCACGGACTATGGCTACACCTTC	CASSPTTDYGYTF
-	-	TRBV11-2	TRBJ2-7	TGTGCCAGCAGCTTAGGGTTGCAGAACGAGCAGTACTTC	CASSLGLQNEQYF
TRBD2	-	TRBV20-1	TRBJ2-1	TGCTGTGCTAGATCCGGGACTAGCGGGTTCAATGAGCAGTTCTTC	CCARSGTSGFNEQFF
-	-	TRBV25-1	TRBJ1-3	TGTGCCAGCAGTGAACAGGGGCGCCGGGCTGGAAACACCATATATTTT	CASSEQGRRAGNTIYF
-	-	TRBV21-1	TRBJ2-2	TGTGCCAGCAGCAAAGGACAGGGAACCGGGGAGCTGTTTTTT	CASSKGQGTGELFF
-	few	TRBV4-3	TRBJ2-2	TGCGCCAGCAGCCAAGATCAAGGAGGAGAGCTGTTTTTT	CASSQDQGGELFF
-	few	TRBV7-9	TRBJ2-2	TGTGCCAGCAGAACTGGCCCCAACACCGGGGAGCTGTTTTTT	CASRTGPNTGELFF
-	-	TRBV5-6	TRBJ2-1	TGTGCCAGCAGCTTCTCCCGGGCAGACTACAATGAGCAGTTCTTC	CASSFSRADYNEQFF
TRBD1	-	TRBV18	TRBJ2-5	TGTGCCAGCTCACCCCGACAGGGGTACCAAGAGACCCAGTACTTC	CASSPRQGYQETQYF
-	-	TRBV20-1	TRBJ2-1	TGCAGTGCTTTAAGACCAAATGAGCAGTTCTTC	CSALRPNEQFF
-	-	TRBV12-3/TRBV12-4	TRBJ2-3	TGTGCCAGCAAACGGTCTAGCACAGATACGCAGTATTTT	CASKRSSTDTQYF
TRBD2	-	TRBV18	TRBJ2-1	TGTGCCAGCTCACCTCTAGCGGGATTTTTAGCTGATGAGCAGTTCTTC	CASSPLAGFLADEQFF
-	-	TRBV5-1	TRBJ1-1	TGCGCCAGCAGCCCGCGATGGGGCGGGAACACTGAAGCTTTCTTT	CASSPRWGGNTEAFF
-	few	TRBV20-1	TRBJ2-1	TGCAGTGCTAGTATTCGGCGGAATGAGCAGTTCTTC	CSASIRRNEQFF
-	-	TRBV12-3/TRBV12-4	TRBJ2-1	TGTGCCAGCAGTTTATCCCTTCTGAATGAGCAGTTCTTC	CASSLSLLNEQFF
TRBD2	-	TRBV6-1	TRBJ2-1	TGTGCCAGCAGCCGACACGGTTTAGCGGGATCCTACAATGAGCAGTTCTTC	CASSRHGLAGSYNEQFF
TRBD1	-	TRBV5-1	TRBJ2-7	TGCGCCAGCAGCCGTTCGGGACAGGGCTTCGGCGAGCAGTACTTC	CASSRSGQGFGEQYF
-	-	TRBV7-8	TRBJ1-2	TGTGCCAGCAGCCTAGGGACCATGGGTGGCTACACCTTC	CASSLGTMGGYTF
TRBD1	-	TRBV7-3	TRBJ2-3	TGTGCCAGCAGCAGAACCGGGACAGTCGCAGATACGCAGTATTTT	CASSRTGTVADTQYF
-	few	TRBV27	TRBJ2-7	TGTGCCAGCAGTCCTGACCGCGGCGTTATCTACGAGCAGTACTTC	CASSPDRGVIYEQYF
-	-	TRBV12-3/TRBV12-4	TRBJ2-3	TGTGCCATCAGTTTGGCTATATCAAACAGGGTTTTTCGCGCAGATACGCAGTATTTT	CAISLAISNRVFRADTQYF